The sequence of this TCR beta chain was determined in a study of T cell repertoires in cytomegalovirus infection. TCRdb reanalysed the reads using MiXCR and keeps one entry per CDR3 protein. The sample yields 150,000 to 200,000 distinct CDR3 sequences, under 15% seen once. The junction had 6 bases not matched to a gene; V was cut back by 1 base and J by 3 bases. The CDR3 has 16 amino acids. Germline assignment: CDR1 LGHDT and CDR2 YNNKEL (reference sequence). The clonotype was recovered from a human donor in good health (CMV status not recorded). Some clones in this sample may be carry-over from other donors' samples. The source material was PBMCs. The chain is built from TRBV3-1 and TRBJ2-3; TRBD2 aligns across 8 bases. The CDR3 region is CASSQGGGGRTDTQYF. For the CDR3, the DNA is TGTGCCAGCAGCCAAGGGGGCGGGGGGAGGACAGATACGCAGTATTTT.